The 16 T cell receptor beta chains reported below all come from one sample, sequenced in a study of OX40 agonist ivuxolimab in advanced cancers. The library was produced with the immunoSEQ multiplex PCR assay. The source is immuneACCESS, and TCRdb retained only in-frame sequences with V and J called. Part of the clones is not carried over; for the studies checked, unresolved V genes explain less than half of this, and the remainder is unexplained. The sample table lists fewer than 85,000 clones, approximately 85% of them with a count of one. About 0.57% of the sample is held by the ten biggest clonotypes. The source was CD4+ or CD8+ T cells sorted from blood, collected in a trial of the OX40 agonist ivuxolimab. The source of these receptors is an adult with an advanced solid tumor such as melanoma, head and neck, liver or kidney cancer.

This sequence joins TRBV6-6 and TRBJ1-5; 7 bases map to TRBD1. This CDR3 spans 15 amino acids. Germline CDR1 reads MNHNY; CDR2 reads SVGAGI (reference sequence). Trimming took 6 bases from V and 7 from J; bases not matched to a gene: 12. Here the CDR3 DNA reads TGTGCCAGCAGCCTAACGACAGGGAAGGTACAGCCCCAGCATTTT. This sequence encodes CASSLTTGKVQPQHF.

V is TRBV19 and J is TRBJ1-5; D is ambiguous. This CDR3 contains 16 residues. Germline V gene data show CDR1 as LNHDA and CDR2 as SQIVND (reference sequence). Trimming left V 5 bases short and J 0 bases short, with 14 bases between. The CDR3: CASSPRTVYSNQPQHF. The CDR3 DNA sequence: TGTGCCAGTAGTCCCCGGACGGTCTATAGCAATCAGCCCCAGCATTTT. Using reference TRBV19 and TRBJ1-5 for the parts outside the CDR3, the full variable domain is DGGITQSPKYLFRKEGQNVTLSCEQNLNHDAMYWYRQDPGQGLRLIYYSQIVNDFQKGDIAEGYSVSREKKESFPLTVTSAQKNPTAFYLCASSPRTVYSNQPQHFGDGTRLSIL.

In regard to this clone: One junction end does not reproduce the germline sequence, and a read error may be involved. The V call is TRBV6-5, the J call TRBJ1-4; 8 bases line up with TRBD1. This CDR3 region has 13 residues. The germline CDR1 and CDR2 sequences are MNHEY and SVGAGI. The CDR3 region is CAGSKQGAEKLFF. Here the CDR3 DNA reads TGTGCCGGCAGTAAGCAGGGGGCTGAAAAACTGTTTTTT.

The chain is built from TRBV7-2 and TRBJ2-3, with D maybe TRBD2 (7 bases). The CDR3 contains 15 residues. The V gene lost 3 bases and the J gene lost 8 bases, with 18 bases spanning the gap. From germline, CDR1 is SGHTA and CDR2 FQGNSA. For the CDR3, the DNA is TGTGCCAGCAGCTTCGGCGGGGGCCGGGAAGGTACGCAGTATTTT. It is translated as CASSFGGGREGTQYF. The full variable domain, in which reference TRBV7-2 and TRBJ2-3 provide the parts outside the CDR3, is GAGVSQSPSNKVTEKGKDVELRCDPISGHTALYWYRQSLGQGLEFLIYFQGNSAPDKSGLPSDRFSAERTGGSVSTLTIQRTQQEDSAVYLCASSFGGGREGTQYFGPGTRLTVL.

The chain couples TRBV6-6 to TRBJ2-7; 8 nucleotides agree with TRBD2. Germline V CDR1 and CDR2: MNHNY, SVGAGI (reference sequence). V gave up 8 bases and J gave up 1 base; unmatched junction bases: 7. This CDR3 is built from 14 residues. CDR3 protein: CASRASGRSYEQYF. CDR3 nucleotides: TGTGCCAGCCGGGCTAGCGGGCGTTCCTACGAGCAGTACTTC.

This chain connects TRBV7-3 to TRBJ2-1; 10 bases agree with TRBD2. This CDR3 region has 15 residues. V trimming: 3 bases; J trimming: 7 bases; junction bases outside the gene matches: 6. Germline CDR1 reads SGHTA; CDR2 reads FQGTGA. CDR3 amino acids: CASSLASGRANEQFF. The CDR3 DNA reads as TGTGCCAGCAGCTTGGCTAGCGGGAGAGCAAATGAGCAGTTCTTC.

The genes are TRBV5-5 and TRBJ1-5; 9 bases line up with TRBD1. Trimming took 4 bases from V and 0 from J; bases not matched to a gene: 17. The germline gives CDR1 SGHKS, CDR2 YYEKEE (reference sequence). This CDR3 comprises 20 residues. The CDR3 nucleotides read TGTGCCAGCAGCCGCAGAGACTCCGGGACAGGGCGGTATAGCAATCAGCCCCAGCATTTT. Protein product: CASSRRDSGTGRYSNQPQHF.

The chain uses TRBV10-3 and TRBJ2-3; TRBD1 matches at 7 bases. The CDR3 runs to 15 residues. The ends lost 5 bases at V and 4 bases at J; junction bases unmatched: 9. The germline V gene encodes CDR1 ENHRY and CDR2 SYGVKD. CDR3 coding DNA: TGTGCCATCAGTCAGAAGAGGGGGCAAGCAGATACGCAGTATTTT. The encoded protein is CAISQKRGQADTQYF.

A few counts support this clone. Here the CDR3 reads CASSLTGESGYTF. Here the CDR3 DNA reads TGTGCCAGCAGCTTGACAGGGGAGAGTGGCTACACCTTC. The V and J genes are TRBV5-5 and TRBJ1-2, with 7 bases fitting TRBD1. CDR1 is SGHKS and CDR2 is YYEKEE in the germline V gene (reference sequence). The ends lost 1 base at V and 7 bases at J; junction bases unmatched: 4. The length of the CDR3 is 13 residues.

This chain links TRBV5-4 with TRBJ1-1, with 9 nucleotides matching TRBD1. CDR3 size: 15 residues. The germline CDR1 and CDR2 sequences are SGHNT and YYREEE (reference sequence). V trimming: 0 bases; J trimming: 8 bases; junction bases outside the gene matches: 8. The chain's CDR3 is CASSLDSGTGPEAFF. CDR3 DNA sequence: TGTGCCAGCAGCTTGGATTCGGGGACAGGGCCCGAAGCTTTCTTT. Based on the CDR3 plus reference TRBV5-4 and TRBJ1-1, the full variable domain is ETGVTQSPTHLIKTRGQQVTLRCSSQSGHNTVSWYQQALGQGPQFIFQYYREEENGRGNFPPRFSGLQFPNYSSELNVNALELDDSALYLCASSLDSGTGPEAFFGQGTRLTVV.

The chain combines TRBV7-9 with TRBJ2-2; possibly TRBD1 for D (5 bases). Germline V gene data show CDR1 as SEHNR and CDR2 as FQNEAQ (reference sequence). This CDR3 region has 14 residues. V was shortened by 8 bases and J by 3 bases, with 13 bases between the two germline ends. This chain's CDR3 is CASRRDDDTGELFF. The CDR3 DNA follows: TGTGCCAGCCGCAGGGATGATGACACCGGGGAGCTGTTTTTT. Drawing the rest from reference TRBV7-9 and TRBJ2-2, the complete variable domain is DTGVSQNPRHKITKRGQNVTFRCDPISEHNRLYWYRQTLGQGPEFLTYFQNEAQLEKSRLLSDRFSAERPKGSFSTLEIQRTEQGDSAMYLCASRRDDDTGELFFGEGSRLTVL.

This sequence joins TRBV7-9 and TRBJ2-7; unclear D gene. The CDR3 length is 12 residues. The germline V and J ends were trimmed by 1 base and 5 bases, with 6 bases remaining between them. Germline V lookup: CDR1 SEHNR, CDR2 FQNEAQ (reference sequence). Written as DNA, the CDR3 is TGTGCCAGCAGCTTAGTTTCCGACGAGCAGTACTTC. Translated, it gives CASSLVSDEQYF.

This clone has just one count. V and J are TRBV28 and TRBJ1-6, with 9 bases aligning to TRBD1. Trimming took 5 bases from V and 10 from J; bases not matched to a gene: 9. CDR1 is MDHEN, CDR2 SYDVKM, per germline. This CDR3 is built from 15 residues. The CDR3 protein is CASSPGDRVVSPLHF. The DNA of the CDR3 is TGTGCCAGCAGTCCCGGGGACAGGGTGGTCTCACCCCTCCACTTT.

This clone was counted a few times. The chain is built from TRBV30 and TRBJ1-3; D gene uncertain. This CDR3 has 13 amino acids. Germline V CDR1 and CDR2: GTSNPN, SVGIG (reference sequence). Trimming removed 4 bases at V and 0 bases at J, with 7 bases between. CDR3 sequence: CAWKAVSGNTIYF. The DNA for the CDR3 is TGTGCCTGGAAGGCGGTCTCTGGAAACACCATATATTTT.

V gene TRBV9 combines with J gene TRBJ1-3; D is uncertain. Trimming took off 0 bases at V and 0 bases at J, with 7 bases between the two ends. In germline, CDR1 is SGDLS, CDR2 YYNGEE. The CDR3 spans 15 residues. CDR3 residues: CASSVEPVSGNTIYF. The CDR3 DNA is TGTGCCAGCAGCGTAGAACCGGTCTCTGGAAACACCATATATTTT. The variable domain in full, completed from reference TRBV9 and TRBJ1-3, reads DSGVTQTPKHLITATGQRVTLRCSPRSGDLSVYWYQQSLDQGLQFLIQYYNGEERAKGNILERFSAQQFPDLHSELNLSSLELGDSALYFCASSVEPVSGNTIYFGEGSWLTVV.

This chain connects TRBV5-5 to TRBJ2-5; 10 bases match TRBD2. The CDR3 is made up of 15 amino acids. The junction had 8 bases not matched to a gene; V was cut back by 4 bases and J by 5 bases. CDR1 and CDR2 (germline): SGHKS, YYEKEE (reference sequence). CDR3 in amino acids: CASSRPGTSAETQYF. The CDR3 DNA is TGTGCCAGCAGCCGTCCCGGGACTAGCGCGGAGACCCAGTACTTC.